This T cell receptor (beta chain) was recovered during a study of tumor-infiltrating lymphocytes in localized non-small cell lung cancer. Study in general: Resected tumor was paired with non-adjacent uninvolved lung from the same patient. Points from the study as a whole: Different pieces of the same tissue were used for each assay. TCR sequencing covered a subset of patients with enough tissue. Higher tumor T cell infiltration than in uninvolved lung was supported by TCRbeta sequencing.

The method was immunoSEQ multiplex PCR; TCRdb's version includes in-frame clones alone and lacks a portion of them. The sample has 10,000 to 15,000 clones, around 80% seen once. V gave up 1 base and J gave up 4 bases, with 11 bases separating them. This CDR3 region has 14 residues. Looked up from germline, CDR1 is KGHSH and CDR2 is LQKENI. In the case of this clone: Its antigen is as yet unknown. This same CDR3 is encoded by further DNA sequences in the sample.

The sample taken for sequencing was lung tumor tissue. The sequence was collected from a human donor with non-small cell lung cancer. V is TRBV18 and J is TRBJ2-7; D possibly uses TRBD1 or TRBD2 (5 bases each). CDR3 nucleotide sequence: TGTGCCAGCTCACCACGAGGGACGGAGTACGAGCAGTACTTC. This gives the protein CASSPRGTEYEQYF. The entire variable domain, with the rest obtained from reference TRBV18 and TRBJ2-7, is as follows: NAGVMQNPRHLVRRRGQEARLRCSPMKGHSHVYWYRQLPEEGLKFMVYLQKENIIDESGMPKERFSAEFPKEGPSILRIQQVVRGDSAAYFCASSPRGTEYEQYFGPGTRLTVT.